This T cell receptor (beta chain) was observed in a study of blood T cell repertoires in COVID-19. Study as a whole: The study drew acute and convalescent COVID-19 samples from the United States, Italy and Spain.

CDR1 and CDR2 from the germline V gene are LNHDA and SQIVND (reference sequence). V was clipped by 6 bases and J by 7 bases; unmatched bases: 5. The CDR3 spans 14 residues. This study enrolled people aged 18 to 89 from about two dozen US geographic areas. Which cohort a participant joined came from the clinical history participants gave. This clone was seen just once. Original methodology: Estimation of nucleated cell counts relied on the amplification of reference gene primers. Clones were sequenced by immunoSEQ multiplex PCR, and TCRdb holds only the in-frame ones, with some missing. V and J calls and clone size come straight from that table; D and trimming were deduced from the DNA. The table has 220,000 or so clones, 85% to 90% seen once.

The clonotype originates from a young woman in a cohort exposed to, infected with or recovered from COVID-19 (not recorded which). J is TRBJ1-6 and V is TRBV19; TRBD1 aligns across 8 bases. Sequenced sample: PBMCs or T cells enriched from blood (not recorded which). CDR3 region: CASRAGGGNSPLHF. For the CDR3, the DNA is TGTGCCAGTAGGGCAGGGGGCGGCAATTCACCCCTCCACTTT.